These T cell receptor beta chains were read from a single sample in a study of OX40 agonist ivuxolimab in advanced cancers. TCRdb's table, derived via immunoSEQ multiplex PCR, lists solely in-frame clones and lacks some. The sample carries 65,000 or so clones, around nine tenths recorded once. This specimen consisted of CD4+ or CD8+ T cells sorted from blood, obtained in a trial of the OX40 agonist ivuxolimab. The receptor source for this set is an adult with an advanced solid tumor such as melanoma, head and neck, liver or kidney cancer. CDR3s leave out the opening cysteine and the closing phenylalanine or tryptophan.

TRBJ2-4	TRBV28	ASSFRTGGPQY
TRBJ2-2	TRBV18	ASSPTTGELF
TRBJ1-5	TRBV12-5	ASGSGDSNQPQH
TRBJ2-7	TRBV11-1	ASSLDGTASPQY
TRBJ1-5	TRBV21-1	ARGEGDQPQH
TRBJ1-5	TRBV28	ASTERNQPQH
TRBJ2-7	TRBV18	ASSPPTLDRVTEQY
TRBJ2-6	TRBV10-3	AIRKQASSGANVLT
TRBJ2-2	TRBV5-1	ASSLRRQGGTGELF
TRBJ1-3	TRBV30	AWSWGQGAIAGNTIY
TRBJ1-4	TRBV6-5	ASSYSGQAGLKLF
TRBJ2-6	TRBV5-4	ASSLARGGNSGANVLT
TRBJ1-1	TRBV27	APLRDRGHTEAF
TRBJ2-5	TRBV5-1	ASSPQGEVETQY
TRBJ2-1	TRBV30	AWSSSGTYNEQF
TRBJ1-3	TRBV11-2	ASRFQGAGGNTIY
TRBJ1-2	TRBV6-5	ASRQQGLSLYGYT
TRBJ2-1	TRBV5-1	ASSLSTDQGNEQF
TRBJ2-5	TRBV2	ASRKGRIQETQY
TRBJ1-4	TRBV13	ASSLGRKNEKLF
TRBJ1-1	TRBV19	ASSITGAGTEAF
TRBJ2-1	TRBV28	ASSSIGTGFVNEQF
TRBJ2-3	TRBV5-6	ASSPALARSTDTQY
TRBJ1-4	TRBV7-6	ASSFSSGTNNEKLF
TRBJ2-2	TRBV9	ASSVAGTSGRVSGELF
TRBJ1-2	TRBV6-1	ASSEAPGRQYGYT
TRBJ2-6	TRBV28	ASGGGSGANVLT
TRBJ1-6	TRBV5-4	ASSRQGSYNSPLH